This TCR beta chain derives from a study of shared clonotypes between healthy human individuals. Study outcomes and limitations: Compared with memory subsets, naive subsets generally had larger estimated richness. Blood was the sole source, and tissue repertoires probably differ.

Naive CD8 cells, CD45RO-negative and positively selected for CCR7, excluded terminally differentiated effector memory CD45RA+ cells. CDR1 and CDR2 from the germline V gene are SEHNR and FQNEAQ (reference sequence). Trimming pared 3 bases from V and 3 bases from J, leaving 15 bases between. The CDR3 contains 15 residues. Original processing methods: Filtering was not the same, since immunoSEQ gave junction-only sequences without quality scores. Data came from immunoSEQ multiplex PCR; TCRdb stores just in-frame clones and leaves some out. D and trimming come from the DNA, and the V and J calls and clone size come from that table. The sample contains around 1.9 million clones, approximately 94% of which appear only once. Note on this clone: Its matching antigen is unknown.

Specimen: naive CD8+ T cells from PBMCs. The clonotype comes from a young man in good health. Some clones in this sample may be carry-over from other donors' samples. J is TRBJ2-7 and V is TRBV7-9; D perhaps matches TRBD1 (6 bases). CDR3 DNA sequence: TGTGCCAGCAGCTTCGAGTTGGCAGGGGTCTACGAGCAGTACTTC. Protein: CASSFELAGVYEQYF.